The clone carrying this T cell receptor beta chain occurred many times. Its matching antigen is unknown. The CDR3 is 15 residues long. Trimming left V 1 base short and J 2 bases short, with 12 bases between. Germline loops: CDR1 SGHVS, CDR2 FQNEAQ. This entry belongs to a study of T-cell reconstitution after alpha-beta-depleted transplantation in children. Using unique molecular identifiers, the investigators prepared the TCRbeta library. TCRdb re-called the PCR reads with MiXCR, one entry per CDR3 protein. The sample has nearly 350,000 distinct CDR3 sequences; about 16% are singletons. General study points: At one year after transplant, newly produced T cells mostly accounted for T-cell counts and diversity. Alpha-beta T cells about two months after transplant reportedly derived from several hundred expanded graft clones. It was surviving recipient T cells and thymic progenitors that gave some patients high TCRbeta diversity at day 60.

The sequence derives from a male patient under 10 years old who had a stem cell transplant for acute lymphoblastic leukemia, so the T cells may come from the graft donor. Sequencing was performed on PBMCs, mostly from graft donor cells, taken 360 days after TCRalphabeta/CD19-depleted stem cell transplant. The chain couples TRBV7-8 to TRBJ2-7; tentatively, D is TRBD1 (6 bases). In nucleotides, the CDR3 is TGTGCCAGCAGCTTAGGGACAGAGAATACCTACGAGCAGTACTTC. Its translation: CASSLGTENTYEQYF.